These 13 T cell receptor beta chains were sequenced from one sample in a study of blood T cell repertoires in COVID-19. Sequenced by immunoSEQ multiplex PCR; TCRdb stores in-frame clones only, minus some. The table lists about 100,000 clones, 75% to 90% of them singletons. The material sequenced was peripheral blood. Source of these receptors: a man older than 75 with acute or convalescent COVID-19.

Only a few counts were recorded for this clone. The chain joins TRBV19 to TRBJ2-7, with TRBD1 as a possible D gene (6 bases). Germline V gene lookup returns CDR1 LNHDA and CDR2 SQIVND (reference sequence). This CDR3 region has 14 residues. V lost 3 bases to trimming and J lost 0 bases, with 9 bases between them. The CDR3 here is CASSILDSSYEQYF. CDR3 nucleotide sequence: TGTGCCAGTAGTATTTTGGACAGCTCCTACGAGCAGTACTTC.

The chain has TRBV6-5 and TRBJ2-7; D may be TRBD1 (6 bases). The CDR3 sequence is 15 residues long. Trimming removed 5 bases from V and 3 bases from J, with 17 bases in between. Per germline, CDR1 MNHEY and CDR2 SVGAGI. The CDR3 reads CASSLTGLGLYEQYF. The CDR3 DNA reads TGTGCCAGCAGTCTTACAGGGTTGGGCCTCTACGAGCAGTACTTC.

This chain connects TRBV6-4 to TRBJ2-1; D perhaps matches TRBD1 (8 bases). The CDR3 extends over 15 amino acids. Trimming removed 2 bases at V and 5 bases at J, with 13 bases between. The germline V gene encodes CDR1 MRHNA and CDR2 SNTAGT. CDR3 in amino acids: CASSDGQGGNNEQFF. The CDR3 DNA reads TGTGCCAGCAGTGACGGACAGGGAGGGAACAATGAGCAGTTCTTC.

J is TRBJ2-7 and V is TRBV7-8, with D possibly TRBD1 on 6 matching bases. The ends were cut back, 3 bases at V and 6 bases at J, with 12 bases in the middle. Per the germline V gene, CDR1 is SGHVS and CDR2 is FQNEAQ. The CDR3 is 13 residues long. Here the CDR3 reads CASSLETGTEQYF. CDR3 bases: TGTGCCAGCAGCTTGGAGACAGGAACCGAGCAGTACTTC.

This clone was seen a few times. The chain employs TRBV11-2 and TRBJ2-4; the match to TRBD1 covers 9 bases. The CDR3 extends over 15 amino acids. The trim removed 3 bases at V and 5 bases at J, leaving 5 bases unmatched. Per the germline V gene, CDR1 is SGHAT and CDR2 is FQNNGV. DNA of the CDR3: TGTGCCAGCAGCTTCCTCCGGGACAGGGAAAACATTCAGTACTTC. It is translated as CASSFLRDRENIQYF.

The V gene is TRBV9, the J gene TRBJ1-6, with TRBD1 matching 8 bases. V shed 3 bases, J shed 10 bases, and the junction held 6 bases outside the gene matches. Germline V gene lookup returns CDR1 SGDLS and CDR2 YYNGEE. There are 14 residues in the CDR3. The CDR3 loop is CASSERTGNSPLHF. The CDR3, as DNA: TGTGCCAGCAGCGAGCGGACAGGGAACTCACCCCTCCACTTT.

The CDR3, as DNA: TGTGCCAGCAGCCCCTGGACTCTGAACACTGAAGCTTTCTTT. Protein: CASSPWTLNTEAFF. The chain employs TRBV6-2 or TRBV6-3 and TRBJ1-1; D unresolved. V lost 6 bases and J lost 0, with 11 bases in between. Germline V gene data show CDR1 as MNHEY and CDR2 as SVGEGT. The CDR3 has 14 residues.

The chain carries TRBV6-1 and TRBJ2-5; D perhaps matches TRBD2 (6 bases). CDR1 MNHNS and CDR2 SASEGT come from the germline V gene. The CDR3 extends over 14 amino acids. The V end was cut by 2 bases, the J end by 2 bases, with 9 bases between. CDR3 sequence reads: CASSEPGAQETQYF. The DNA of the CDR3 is TGTGCCAGCAGTGAACCGGGAGCACAAGAGACCCAGTACTTC.

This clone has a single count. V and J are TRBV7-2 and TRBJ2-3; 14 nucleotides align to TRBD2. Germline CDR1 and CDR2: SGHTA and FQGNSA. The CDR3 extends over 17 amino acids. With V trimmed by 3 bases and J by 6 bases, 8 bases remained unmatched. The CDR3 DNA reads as TGTGCCAGCAGCTTGACTAGCGGGAGGGCAACACCGGATACGCAGTATTTT. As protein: CASSLTSGRATPDTQYF.

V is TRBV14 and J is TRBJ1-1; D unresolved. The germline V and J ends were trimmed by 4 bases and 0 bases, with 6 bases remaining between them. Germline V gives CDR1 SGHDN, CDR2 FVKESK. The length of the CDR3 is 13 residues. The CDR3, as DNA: TGTGCCAGCAGCCCTAGTTTGAACACTGAAGCTTTCTTT. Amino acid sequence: CASSPSLNTEAFF.

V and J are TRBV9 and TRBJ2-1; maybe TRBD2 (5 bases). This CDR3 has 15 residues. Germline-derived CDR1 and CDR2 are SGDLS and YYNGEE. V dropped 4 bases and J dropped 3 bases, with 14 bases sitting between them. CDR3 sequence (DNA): TGTGCCAGCAGCCCCCTGTGGGAGTACTACAATGAGCAGTTCTTC. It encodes CASSPLWEYYNEQFF.

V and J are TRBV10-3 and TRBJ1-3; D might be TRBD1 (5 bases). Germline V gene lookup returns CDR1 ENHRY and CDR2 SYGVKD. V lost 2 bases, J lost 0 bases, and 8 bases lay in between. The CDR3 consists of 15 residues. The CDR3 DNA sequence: TGTGCCATCAGTGAGGGCAGGGTCTCTGGAAACACCATATATTTT. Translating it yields CAISEGRVSGNTIYF.

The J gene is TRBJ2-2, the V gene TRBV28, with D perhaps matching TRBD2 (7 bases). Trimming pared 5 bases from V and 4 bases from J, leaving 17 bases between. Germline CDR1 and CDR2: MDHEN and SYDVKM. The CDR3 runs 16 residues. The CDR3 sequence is CASSKGGGLRTGELFF. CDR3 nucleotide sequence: TGTGCCAGCAGTAAAGGGGGGGGGCTTCGCACCGGGGAGCTGTTTTTT.